One and the same sample provided the 12 T cell receptor beta chains below, sequenced in a study of blood T cell repertoires in COVID-19. Clones were sequenced by immunoSEQ multiplex PCR, and TCRdb holds only the in-frame ones, with some missing. The sample records some 270,000 clones, approximately 85% being singletons. Sequencing used PBMCs or T cells enriched from blood (not recorded which). These receptors were obtained from a woman in her thirties who had recovered from COVID-19.

As DNA, the CDR3 is TGTGCCATCAGTGAGTCAGGGGCTAACTATGGCTACACCTTC. This gives the protein CAISESGANYGYTF. The rearrangement uses TRBV10-3 and TRBJ1-2; tentative D call: TRBD1 (5 bases). Germline loops: CDR1 ENHRY, CDR2 SYGVKD. This CDR3 is 14 amino acids long. The V and J ends lost 0 bases and 0 bases respectively, with 5 bases between them.

The gene calls are TRBV2 and TRBJ1-5; TRBD1 aligns across 10 bases. V gave up 5 bases and J gave up 8 bases; unmatched junction bases: 9. Per the germline V gene, CDR1 is SNHLY and CDR2 is FYNNEI. This CDR3 comprises 15 residues. CDR3 bases: TGTGCCAGCAGTCGGGACAGGGGTCATGAGAAGCCCCAGCATTTT. This encodes CASSRDRGHEKPQHF.

The chain uses TRBV7-2 and TRBJ2-3; 11 bases map to TRBD2. V trimming: 1 base; J trimming: 3 bases; junction bases outside the gene matches: 3. Germline V CDR1 and CDR2: SGHTA, FQGNSA. The CDR3 length is 16 residues. The CDR3 loop reads CASSLVASGGTDTQYF. CDR3 sequence (DNA): TGTGCCAGCAGCTTAGTGGCTAGCGGGGGGACAGATACGCAGTATTTT. The entire variable domain, with the rest obtained from reference TRBV7-2 and TRBJ2-3, is as follows: GAGVSQSPSNKVTEKGKDVELRCDPISGHTALYWYRQSLGQGLEFLIYFQGNSAPDKSGLPSDRFSAERTGGSVSTLTIQRTQQEDSAVYLCASSLVASGGTDTQYFGPGTRLTVL.

The chain is built from TRBV4-1 and TRBJ2-7; TRBD2 agrees at 10 bases. Germline loops: CDR1 MGHRA, CDR2 YSYEKL. With 0 bases clipped from V and 4 bases from J, the junction kept 6 bases outside the gene matches. The CDR3 has 16 amino acids. CDR3: CASSQDSNSGGYEQYF. In DNA, the CDR3 is TGCGCCAGCAGCCAAGATTCCAATAGCGGGGGGTACGAGCAGTACTTC.

The rearrangement links TRBV15 to TRBJ1-1, with D perhaps matching TRBD1 (5 bases). The CDR3 runs to 16 residues. Germline-derived CDR1 and CDR2 are LNHNV and YYDKDF (reference sequence). V lost 4 bases and J lost 11, with 26 bases in between. CDR3 sequence: CATSTTPGGAPRLAFF. The CDR3 bases are TGTGCCACCAGCACGACCCCCGGAGGGGCGCCGAGGTTGGCTTTCTTT.

The rearrangement links TRBV9 to TRBJ1-2, with 9 bases that match TRBD1. J was trimmed by 8 bases and V by 0 bases; bases with no gene match: 8. The CDR3 length is 15 residues. Germline lookup yields CDR1 SGDLS and CDR2 YYNGEE. CDR3 region: CASSVEFAGQGGYTF. Written as DNA, the CDR3 is TGTGCCAGCAGCGTAGAGTTTGCGGGACAGGGAGGCTACACCTTC.

The chain is built from TRBV28 and TRBJ2-2; D gene uncertain. Trimming shortened V by 2 bases and J by 0 bases, and 4 bases separated the two germline ends. The CDR3 has 14 residues. Germline V gene lookup returns CDR1 MDHEN and CDR2 SYDVKM. The DNA of the CDR3 is TGTGCCAGCAGTTTAGCAGCGAACACCGGGGAGCTGTTTTTT. This encodes CASSLAANTGELFF.

V is TRBV5-1 and J is TRBJ1-2, with D tentatively TRBD1 (5 bases). Trimming pared 4 bases from V and 6 bases from J, leaving 10 bases between. This CDR3 contains 12 residues. Germline V gives CDR1 SGHRS, CDR2 YFSETQ. CDR3 nucleotide sequence: TGCGCCAGCAGCCCGGACATAGATGGCTACACCTTC. Residues: CASSPDIDGYTF.

This chain connects TRBV19 to TRBJ1-2, with a tentative D call TRBD1 (6 bases). The CDR3 has 14 amino acids. Germline CDR1 LNHDA, CDR2 SQIVND (reference sequence). V was trimmed by 6 bases and J by 6 bases, leaving 17 bases between them. CDR3 residues: CASRMAQGNHGYTF. The CDR3, as DNA: TGTGCCAGTAGGATGGCGCAGGGGAATCATGGCTACACCTTC.

The V gene is TRBV7-2, the J gene TRBJ1-5, with 7 bases identical to TRBD1. Looked up from germline, CDR1 is SGHTA and CDR2 is FQGNSA. Unmatched junction bases numbered 7, after V lost 5 bases and J lost 6 bases. The CDR3 consists of 14 residues. The CDR3 region has the DNA TGTGCCAGCAGCCCCGGACAGGACCCTCAGCCCCAGCATTTT. This encodes CASSPGQDPQPQHF.

The CDR3 protein is CASSQVKREGGAQYF. Here the CDR3 DNA reads TGTGCCAGCAGCCAGGTGAAGCGGGAGGGAGGGGCCCAGTACTTC. The chain couples TRBV3-1 (or the pseudogene TRBV3-2) to TRBJ2-5; 10 bases line up with TRBD2. Germline loops: CDR1 LGHDT, CDR2 YNNKEL (reference sequence). The CDR3 spans 15 residues. J was trimmed by 9 bases and V by 3 bases; bases with no gene match: 10.

The V gene is TRBV7-8, the J gene TRBJ2-7, with 10 bases matching TRBD2. Germline trimming cut 5 bases from V and 2 bases from J; bases unmatched to any gene: 15. The CDR3 spans 18 residues. The V gene's germline CDR1 is SGHVS and CDR2 FQNEAQ. The CDR3 coding sequence is TGTGCCAGCAGCCCATTGGAGACCTTAGCGGGAGGAGCCTACGAGCAGTACTTC. It yields the protein CASSPLETLAGGAYEQYF.